This T cell receptor beta chain was obtained from a study of cytomegalovirus exposure and HLA in healthy donors. CDR3 length: 14 amino acids. Trimming removed 1 base from V and 0 bases from J, with 7 bases in between. CDR1 SGHNT and CDR2 YYREEE come from the germline V gene (reference sequence). This clone was detected a few times. Its antigen is unknown. The PCR employed 60 Vbeta primers together with 13 Jbeta primers. TCRdb keeps only in-frame clones here, not all; method: immunoSEQ multiplex PCR. The profile shows some 200,000 clones, roughly 68% of them singletons. Study-wide results and limits: Fewer N-insertions than the roughly 700-donor mean were reportedly shown by an Asian-associated ancestry cluster in a later analysis. It was assumed in the presence/absence analyses that sequencing depth was roughly uniform across donors. Another analysis was done later, and it associated approximately 17,000 TCR beta sequences with HLA alleles at 0.05 false discovery rate. A later analysis found most CMV-associated TCR beta chains apparently HLA-restricted.

The V gene is TRBV5-4, the J gene TRBJ1-1; TRBD1 might be the D (5 bases). The receptor's source is a woman aged 25-40 years in good health and CMV-seronegative. Sample: PBMCs. CDR3 DNA: TGTGCCAGCAGCTTGCCAGGGCTGAACACTGAAGCTTTCTTT. Translated, it gives CASSLPGLNTEAFF.